This T cell receptor beta chain was profiled in a study of blood T cells in healthy people across ages. This clonotype has only a few counts. With a J-beta primer mix and a sample-barcoded 5' primer, a second PCR ran roughly 7 to 11 cycles. TCRdb independently ran MiXCR on the 5' RACE reads; one entry per CDR3 protein. The top ten clones hold 13% of a sample with about a million distinct CDR3 sequences, roughly 43% of them seen once. Sequencing was carried out using blood. This clonotype was sampled from a young man in good health.

CDR3 coding DNA: TGTGCCAGCAGCTGGGGACAGGGGGAAAACTATGGCTACACCTTC. Translation: CASSWGQGENYGYTF. The chain combines TRBV7-3 with TRBJ1-2; 11 bases line up with TRBD1. The V gene end was trimmed by 4 bases and the J gene end by 2 bases; junction bases not matched to a gene: 3. Germline CDR1 reads SGHTA; CDR2 reads FQGTGA. The CDR3 totals 15 residues.